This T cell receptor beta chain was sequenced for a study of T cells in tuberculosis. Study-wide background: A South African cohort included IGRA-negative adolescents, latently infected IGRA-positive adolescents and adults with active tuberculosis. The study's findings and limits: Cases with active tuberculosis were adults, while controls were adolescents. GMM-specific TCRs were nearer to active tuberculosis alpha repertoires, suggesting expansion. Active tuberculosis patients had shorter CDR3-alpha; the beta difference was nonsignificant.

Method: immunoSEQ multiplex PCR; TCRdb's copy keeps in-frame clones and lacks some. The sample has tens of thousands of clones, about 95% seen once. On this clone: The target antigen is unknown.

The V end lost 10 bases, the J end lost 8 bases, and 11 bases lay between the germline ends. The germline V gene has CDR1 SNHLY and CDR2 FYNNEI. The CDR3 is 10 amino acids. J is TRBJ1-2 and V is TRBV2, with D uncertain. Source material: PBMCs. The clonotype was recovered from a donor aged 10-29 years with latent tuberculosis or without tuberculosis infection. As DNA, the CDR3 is TGTGCCACCCGGCGGAGCGGCTACACCTTC. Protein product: CATRRSGYTF.